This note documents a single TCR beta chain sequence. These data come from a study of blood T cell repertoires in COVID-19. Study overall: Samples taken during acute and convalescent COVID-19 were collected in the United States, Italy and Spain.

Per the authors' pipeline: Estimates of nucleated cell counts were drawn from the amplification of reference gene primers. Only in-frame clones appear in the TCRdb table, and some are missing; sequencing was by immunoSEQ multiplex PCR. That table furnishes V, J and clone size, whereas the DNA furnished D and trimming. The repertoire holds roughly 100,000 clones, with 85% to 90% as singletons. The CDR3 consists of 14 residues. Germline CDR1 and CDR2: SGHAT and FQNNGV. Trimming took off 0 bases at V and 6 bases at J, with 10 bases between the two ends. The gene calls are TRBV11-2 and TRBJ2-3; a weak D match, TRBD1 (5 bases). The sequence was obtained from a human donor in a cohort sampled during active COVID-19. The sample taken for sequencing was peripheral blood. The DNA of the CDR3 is TGTGCCAGCAGCTTAGACAGGGTTGCGGATACGCAGTATTTT. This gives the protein CASSLDRVADTQYF.